The 31 T cell receptor beta chains below all came from one sample that was sequenced in a study of T cell clonotyping in hematopoietic cell transplantation. Here immunoSEQ multiplex PCR was the method, and the copy in TCRdb shows in-frame clones only, minus some. The sample lists 26,000 or so clones, approximately 77% seen once, with roughly 1.9% in the top ten. Described time point: recipient sample about 28 days before transplant, after cytoreduction. The source was peripheral blood mononuclear cells, collected before stem cell transplant. The receptors shown here come from a man in his forties with acute myeloid leukemia. Some clones in this sample may be carry-over from other donors' samples.

This clone was picked up a small number of times. The rearrangement joins TRBV30 to TRBJ2-5; D not resolved. Germline V lookup: CDR1 GTSNPN, CDR2 SVGIG (reference sequence). The CDR3 extends over 13 amino acids. Trimming shortened V by 0 bases and J by 4 bases, and 9 bases separated the two germline ends. The CDR3 here is CAWSVGLRETQYF. CDR3 DNA: TGTGCCTGGAGTGTTGGCCTTCGAGAGACCCAGTACTTC.

This clone was seen a handful of times. The chain links TRBV9 to TRBJ1-5, with unresolved D. The CDR3 loop spans 15 amino acids. Per the germline V gene, CDR1 is SGDLS and CDR2 is YYNGEE. Trimming removed 4 bases from V and 0 bases from J, with 11 bases in between. CDR3 nucleotides: TGTGCCAGCAGCCTGGACGGAACTAGCAATCAGCCCCAGCATTTT. Its protein product is CASSLDGTSNQPQHF.

V and J are TRBV23-1 and TRBJ2-1; possible D gene TRBD1, 5 bases. TRBV23-1 carries the ORF label, with uncertain function. This CDR3 region has 16 residues. The ends were cut back, 2 bases at V and 0 bases at J, with 11 bases in the middle. The CDR3 DNA reads TGCGCCAGCAGTCAAAGACGACAGACCTCCTACAATGAGCAGTTCTTC. As protein: CASSQRRQTSYNEQFF.

The chain is built from TRBV6-1 and TRBJ1-3, with TRBD1 identical over 9 bases. Germline trimming cut 11 bases from V and 3 bases from J; bases unmatched to any gene: 5. Germline V gene lookup returns CDR1 MNHNS and CDR2 SASEGT. This CDR3 contains 13 residues. The CDR3 is CAGQGSVGNTIYF. Here the CDR3 DNA reads TGTGCCGGACAGGGGTCGGTTGGAAACACCATATATTTT.

For the CDR3, the DNA is TGTGCCAGTCAAGAAGGGTCATCAGATACGCAGTATTTT. It translates to CASQEGSSDTQYF. The chain links TRBV7-2 to TRBJ2-3, with D hard to call. Germline assignment: CDR1 SGHTA and CDR2 FQGNSA. The CDR3 length is 13 residues. Between the trimmed V and J ends, which lost 9 bases and 4 bases, there was a span of 14 bases.

The J gene is TRBJ1-1, the V gene TRBV25-1; 7 bases match TRBD1. The length of the CDR3 is 16 residues. Trimming removed 0 bases from V and 5 bases from J; junction bases left unmatched: 9. CDR1 MGHDK and CDR2 SYGVNS come from the germline V gene. The CDR3 reads CASSEYPLGQVTEAFF. DNA of the CDR3: TGTGCCAGCAGTGAATATCCCCTTGGACAGGTGACTGAAGCTTTCTTT.

This clone has a handful of counts. In DNA form, the CDR3 reads TGCGCCAGCAGCTCCCCAGGGGGCTCCGAGACCCAGTACTTC. It yields the protein CASSSPGGSETQYF. The rearrangement joins TRBV5-1 to TRBJ2-5; 8 bases map to TRBD1. This CDR3 contains 14 residues. The V and J ends lost 3 bases and 5 bases, in that order; junction bases with no gene match: 6. Germline values: CDR1 SGHRS, CDR2 YFSETQ. Using reference TRBV5-1 and TRBJ2-5 for the parts outside the CDR3, the full variable domain is KAGVTQTPRYLIKTRGQQVTLSCSPISGHRSVSWYQQTPGQGLQFLFEYFSETQRNKGNFPGRFSGRQFSNSRSEMNVSTLELGDSALYLCASSSPGGSETQYFGPGTRLLVL.

V is TRBV30 and J is TRBJ1-1, with D possibly TRBD1 on 6 matching bases. Trimming pared 4 bases from V and 5 bases from J, leaving 11 bases between. CDR1 GTSNPN and CDR2 SVGIG come from the germline V gene (reference sequence). This CDR3 has 12 residues. The CDR3 spells CAWNRGVTEAFF. The CDR3, as DNA: TGTGCCTGGAATAGGGGGGTAACTGAAGCTTTCTTT. Together with reference TRBV30 and TRBJ1-1, the CDR3 gives the full variable domain: SQTIHQWPATLVQPVGSPLSLECTVEGTSNPNLYWYRQAAGRGLQLLFYSVGIGQISSEVPQNLSASRPQDRQFILSSKKLLLSDSGFYLCAWNRGVTEAFFGQGTRLTVV.

The gene calls are TRBV6-4 and TRBJ2-1; 9 bases agree with TRBD2. Germline-derived CDR1 and CDR2 are MRHNA and SNTAGT. The V and J ends lost 9 bases and 4 bases, in that order; junction bases with no gene match: 13. This CDR3 comprises 16 residues. The CDR3 DNA is TGTGCCAGGTCCCACGTTAGGACTAGCGCTTACAATGAGCAGTTCTTC. Its protein product is CARSHVRTSAYNEQFF.

This chain uses TRBV4-1 with TRBJ2-3, with D unresolved. CDR1 and CDR2 (germline): MGHRA, YSYEKL. CDR3 length: 13 residues. V dropped 0 bases and J dropped 3 bases, with 4 bases sitting between them. The chain's CDR3 is CASSQDLTDTQYF. The CDR3 DNA reads as TGCGCCAGCAGCCAAGATCTAACAGATACGCAGTATTTT.

V usage is TRBV29-1 and J usage is TRBJ2-5; D not resolved. The length of the CDR3 is 12 residues. Germline CDR1 and CDR2: SQVTM and ANQGSEA. V shed 0 bases and J shed 5 bases, with 7 bases lying between them. CDR3 in DNA: TGCAGCGTTGAAGATTCGGTCGAGACCCAGTACTTC. It translates to CSVEDSVETQYF.

The chain employs TRBV6-6 and TRBJ2-1; D might be TRBD1 or TRBD2, each matching 5 bases. V was clipped by 4 bases and J by 2 bases, with 9 bases between them. CDR3 length equals 14 residues. Germline loops: CDR1 MNHNY, CDR2 SVGAGI (reference sequence). The CDR3 nucleotides are TGTGCCAGCAGTTCCGGGACCCCCTACAATGAGCAGTTCTTC. It codes for CASSSGTPYNEQFF.

CDR3: CASSKSTGGGETQYF. The CDR3 nucleotides read TGTGCCAGCAGCAAATCAACAGGGGGGGGAGAGACCCAGTACTTC. This chain links TRBV5-4 with TRBJ2-5; D is possibly TRBD1 (8 bases). The CDR3 totals 15 residues. Trimming took 4 bases from V and 4 from J, leaving 17 bases between them. Per the germline V gene, CDR1 is SGHNT and CDR2 is YYREEE (reference sequence).

This clone was seen a handful of times. The chain carries TRBV7-9 and TRBJ1-1; perhaps TRBD1 as D (5 bases). V shed 1 base and J shed 5 bases, with 11 bases lying between them. Per the germline V gene, CDR1 is SEHNR and CDR2 is FQNEAQ (reference sequence). There are 14 residues in the CDR3. The CDR3 region has the DNA TGTGCCAGCAGCTTAGTGGTGGGGCATACTGAAGCTTTCTTT. It specifies CASSLVVGHTEAFF. The whole variable domain, remainder taken from reference TRBV7-9 and TRBJ1-1, is DTGVSQNPRHKITKRGQNVTFRCDPISEHNRLYWYRQTLGQGPEFLTYFQNEAQLEKSRLLSDRFSAERPKGSFSTLEIQRTEQGDSAMYLCASSLVVGHTEAFFGQGTRLTVV.

This sequence joins TRBV5-1 and TRBJ1-2; maybe TRBD1 (5 bases). V shed 3 bases and J shed 4 bases, with 22 bases lying between them. This CDR3 has 17 amino acids. The germline V gene encodes CDR1 SGHRS and CDR2 YFSETQ. CDR3 loop: CASSSGGTIGVRYGYTF. The CDR3 DNA follows: TGCGCCAGCAGCTCCGGGGGGACCATAGGTGTGCGCTATGGCTACACCTTC.

In this sample, this clone turned up a few times. The chain uses TRBV19 and TRBJ2-2; tentative D call: TRBD1 (5 bases). In germline, CDR1 is LNHDA, CDR2 SQIVND (reference sequence). The CDR3 contains 15 residues. V lost 7 bases, J lost 0 bases, and 12 bases lay in between. The CDR3 is CASTLGQANTGELFF. As DNA, the CDR3 is TGTGCCAGTACCCTGGGGCAGGCGAACACCGGGGAGCTGTTTTTT.

This clone was seen once. The chain employs TRBV30 and TRBJ2-3; 7 nucleotides agree with TRBD1. Trimming at V came to 5 bases and at J to 7 bases, leaving 3 bases not matched to a gene. Germline V CDR1 and CDR2: GTSNPN, SVGIG (reference sequence). The CDR3 is made up of 11 amino acids. CDR3: CAWATGNTQYF. The CDR3 DNA reads as TGTGCCTGGGCGACAGGGAATACGCAGTATTTT.

Here the CDR3 DNA reads TGTGCCAGCTCACCAACCCATTTCGAAACTGCCCCCTACGAGCAGTACTTC. It encodes CASSPTHFETAPYEQYF. The gene calls are TRBV18 and TRBJ2-7; D is unclear. The CDR3 sequence is 17 residues long. Deletions cut 2 bases from V and 2 bases from J, with 19 bases between. The germline CDR1 and CDR2 sequences are KGHSH and LQKENI.

In this sample, this clone turned up a few times. CDR3 sequence reads: CASSQGYNEQFF. The CDR3, as DNA: TGCGCCAGCAGCCAGGGCTACAATGAGCAGTTCTTC. The chain has TRBV4-3 and TRBJ2-1, with unresolved D. Germline values: CDR1 LGHNA, CDR2 YSLEER. V was cut by 3 bases and J by 3 bases, with 3 bases left in between. The CDR3 contains 12 residues.

This rearrangement joins TRBV5-6 to TRBJ2-2; 9 bases fit TRBD1. Per the germline V gene, CDR1 is SGHDT and CDR2 is YYEEEE. The trim removed 6 bases at V and 4 bases at J, leaving 13 bases unmatched. This CDR3 has 17 amino acids. CDR3 in amino acids: CASNNGVGQGSTGELFF. The CDR3 region has the DNA TGTGCCAGCAACAATGGGGTGGGACAGGGCTCCACCGGGGAGCTGTTTTTT.

This chain links TRBV19 with TRBJ2-7; D tentatively reads TRBD1 or TRBD2 (5 bases each). This CDR3 comprises 14 residues. In germline, CDR1 is LNHDA, CDR2 SQIVND (reference sequence). V shed 5 bases and J shed 6 bases, with 17 bases lying between them. This CDR3 reads CASSAIASGREQYF. CDR3 DNA sequence: TGTGCCAGTAGTGCCATAGCCTCGGGACGCGAGCAGTACTTC.

This clone appeared once. CDR3 nucleotide sequence: TGTGCCAGTAGTAGGGCGGGCGCGAACACCGGGGAGCTGTTTTTT. This encodes CASSRAGANTGELFF. This chain joins TRBV19 and TRBJ2-2, with D possibly being TRBD2 (5 bases). CDR1 and CDR2 (germline): LNHDA, SQIVND (reference sequence). Trimming removed 4 bases at V and 0 bases at J, with 9 bases between. The CDR3 has 15 amino acids.

The chain joins TRBV7-8 to TRBJ2-3; D is unresolved. Germline V lookup: CDR1 SGHVS, CDR2 FQNEAQ. The CDR3 covers 13 residues. V was pared by 6 bases and J by 1 base, with 8 bases between. CDR3 region: CASRKAGTDTQYF. Here the CDR3 DNA reads TGTGCCAGCAGAAAAGCAGGCACAGATACGCAGTATTTT. The full variable domain, in which reference TRBV7-8 and TRBJ2-3 provide the parts outside the CDR3, is GAGVSQSPRYKVAKRGQDVALRCDPISGHVSLFWYQQALGQGPEFLTYFQNEAQLDKSGLPSDRFFAERPEGSVSTLKIQRTQQEDSAVYLCASRKAGTDTQYFGPGTRLTVL.

The chain links TRBV5-1 to TRBJ2-7; 9 nucleotides match TRBD1. Looked up from germline, CDR1 is SGHRS and CDR2 is YFSETQ. The CDR3 spans 13 residues. J gave up 4 bases and V 4 bases, and 3 bases lay outside the gene matches. The CDR3 sequence is CASSGDRAYEQYF. CDR3 DNA: TGCGCCAGCAGCGGGGACAGGGCTTACGAGCAGTACTTC.

This chain joins TRBV4-2 and TRBJ1-2, with TRBD1 matching over 8 bases. The germline CDR1 and CDR2 sequences are LGHNA and YNFKEQ. The CDR3 is 14 residues long. Unmatched junction bases numbered 4, after V lost 1 base and J lost 6 bases. The CDR3 sequence is CASSQADRVDGYTF. CDR3 DNA sequence: TGTGCCAGCAGCCAAGCGGACAGGGTGGATGGCTACACCTTC.

This chain uses TRBV9 with TRBJ2-1, with 7 bases that match TRBD2. V was clipped by 5 bases and J by 4 bases; unmatched bases: 3. This CDR3 is built from 13 residues. Germline lookup yields CDR1 SGDLS and CDR2 YYNGEE. The CDR3 spells CASRGEGYNEQFF. CDR3 DNA sequence: TGTGCCAGCAGGGGGGAGGGATACAATGAGCAGTTCTTC.

The rearrangement links TRBV13 to TRBJ2-7; 8 bases are a match to TRBD2. Per the germline V gene, CDR1 is PRHDT and CDR2 is FYEKMQ (reference sequence). There are 16 residues in the CDR3. V trimming: 5 bases; J trimming: 6 bases; junction bases outside the gene matches: 15. As DNA, the CDR3 is TGTGCCAGCAGCCCCCCCTCTACGGGAGGGCCAATCGAGCAGTACTTC. It codes for CASSPPSTGGPIEQYF. The full variable domain, rest sourced from reference TRBV13 and TRBJ2-7, is AAGVIQSPRHLIKEKRETATLKCYPIPRHDTVYWYQQGPGQDPQFLISFYEKMQSDKGSIPDRFSAQQFSDYHSELNMSSLELGDSALYFCASSPPSTGGPIEQYFGPGTRLTVT.

The table lists this clone with a few counts. The J gene is TRBJ1-1, the V gene TRBV28; a weak D match, TRBD1 (6 bases). V dropped 7 bases and J dropped 2 bases, with 14 bases sitting between them. CDR3 length: 14 amino acids. Germline V lookup: CDR1 MDHEN, CDR2 SYDVKM. CDR3 sequence reads: CASTSQGVNTEAFF. In DNA, the CDR3 is TGTGCCAGCACGTCACAGGGTGTAAACACTGAAGCTTTCTTT. The full variable domain, completed using reference TRBV28 and TRBJ1-1, is DVKVTQSSRYLVKRTGEKVFLECVQDMDHENMFWYRQDPGLGLRLIYFSYDVKMKEKGDIPEGYSVSREKKERFSLILESASTNQTSMYLCASTSQGVNTEAFFGQGTRLTVV.

A note on this clone: Germline and junction disagree at one end, which may indicate a read error. The chain has TRBV19 and TRBJ2-7; the D gene is possibly TRBD1 (5 bases). CDR3 length: 17 residues. Germline loops: CDR1 LNHDA, CDR2 SQIVND (reference sequence). The CDR3 region is CASSRAQGRAESYEQYF. CDR3 in DNA: TGCGCCAGTAGTAGGGCCCAAGGCAGGGCGGAAAGCTACGAGCAGTACTTC.

V gene TRBV5-6 combines with J gene TRBJ1-2; 8 bases are shared with TRBD1. The V segment lost 4 bases and the J segment 8 bases; nucleotides outside the gene matches: 7. Per the germline V gene, CDR1 is SGHDT and CDR2 is YYEEEE. The CDR3 extends over 13 amino acids. The CDR3 coding sequence is TGTGCCAGCAGCCCAGGGACAGGCGACGGCTACACCTTC. Protein: CASSPGTGDGYTF.

This chain links TRBV28 with TRBJ1-5; TRBD1 matches 8 bases. The J segment lost 7 bases and the V segment lost 7 bases, leaving 9 bases of the junction unmatched. The germline gives CDR1 MDHEN, CDR2 SYDVKM. The CDR3 consists of 14 residues. The CDR3 loop is CASKTGQGDQPQHF. For the CDR3, the DNA is TGTGCCAGCAAAACCGGACAGGGAGACCAGCCCCAGCATTTT.